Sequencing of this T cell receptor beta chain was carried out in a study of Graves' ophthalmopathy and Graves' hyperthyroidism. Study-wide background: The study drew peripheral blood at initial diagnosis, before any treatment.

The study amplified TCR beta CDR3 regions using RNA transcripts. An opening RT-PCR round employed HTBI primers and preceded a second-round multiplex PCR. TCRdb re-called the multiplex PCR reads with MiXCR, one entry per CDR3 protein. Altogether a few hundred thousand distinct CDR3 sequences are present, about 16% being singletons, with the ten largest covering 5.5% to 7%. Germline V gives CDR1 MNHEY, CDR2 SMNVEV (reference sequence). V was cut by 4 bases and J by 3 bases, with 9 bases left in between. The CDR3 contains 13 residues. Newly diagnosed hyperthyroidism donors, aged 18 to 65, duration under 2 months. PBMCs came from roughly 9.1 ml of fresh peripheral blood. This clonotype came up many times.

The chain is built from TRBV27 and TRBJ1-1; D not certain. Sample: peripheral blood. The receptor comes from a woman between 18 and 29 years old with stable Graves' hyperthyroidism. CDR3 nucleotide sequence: TGTGCCAGCAGTTGGGCGGCGTACACTGAAGCTTTCTTT. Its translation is CASSWAAYTEAFF.